This paragraph reports one TCR beta chain. The sample belongs to a study of blood T cell repertoires in COVID-19. Study details: Collection of acute and convalescent COVID-19 samples took place in the United States, Italy and Spain. The analysed material was cDNA or gDNA that came from T cells, B-cell-depleted T cells, or PBMCs.

This CDR3 region has 15 residues. Per the germline V gene, CDR1 is SGHRS and CDR2 is YFSETQ. Trimming removed 4 bases from V and 1 base from J; junction bases left unmatched: 5. In the original processing: Reference gene primer amplification gave nucleated cell count estimates. Libraries were prepared by immunoSEQ multiplex PCR; TCRdb keeps only in-frame clonotypes and omits some of them. V and J calls and clone size are copied from that table; D and trimming were computed from the DNA. This sample has 150,000 or so clones, with 87% found just once. The J gene is TRBJ1-1, the V gene TRBV5-1; TRBD1 agrees at 9 bases. Sequenced: peripheral blood. This receptor was identified in a woman aged 45-60 years with acute or convalescent COVID-19. CDR3 in amino acids: CASSTRTGANTEAFF. The CDR3, as DNA: TGCGCCAGCAGCACACGGACAGGGGCGAACACTGAAGCTTTCTTT.